One sample yielded the 17 T cell receptor beta chains listed below, sequenced in a study of OX40 agonist ivuxolimab in advanced cancers. Clones were read by immunoSEQ multiplex PCR, and TCRdb kept only the in-frame ones, dropping some. This sample carries tens of thousands of clones, 88% of them seen once, and the ten largest clones take approximately 0.43%. The material sequenced was CD4+ or CD8+ T cells sorted from blood, taken in a trial of the OX40 agonist ivuxolimab. These TCRs come from an adult with an advanced solid tumor such as melanoma, head and neck, liver or kidney cancer.

This clone was seen only once. The chain couples TRBV2 to TRBJ2-3; a weak D match, TRBD2 (6 bases). This CDR3 has 15 amino acids. Between the trimmed V and J ends, which lost 6 bases and 1 base, there was a span of 14 bases. Germline V gives CDR1 SNHLY, CDR2 FYNNEI. The chain's CDR3 is CASRGGVQGTDTQYF. The DNA of the CDR3 is TGTGCCAGCAGGGGGGGAGTGCAGGGCACAGATACGCAGTATTTT.

The J gene is TRBJ2-2, the V gene TRBV7-3; TRBD1 is a possible D gene (5 bases). The CDR3 has 14 amino acids. Trimming took 10 bases from V and 0 from J, leaving 12 bases between them. Germline assignment: CDR1 SGHTA and CDR2 FQGTGA. CDR3 loop: CATSRQPNTGELFF. The CDR3 DNA reads TGTGCCACTTCGAGACAGCCGAACACCGGGGAGCTGTTTTTT.

The rearrangement joins TRBV2 to TRBJ1-3; D unclear. V was pared by 7 bases and J by 0 bases, with 10 bases between. Per the germline V gene, CDR1 is SNHLY and CDR2 is FYNNEI. CDR3 length: 14 amino acids. Here the CDR3 reads CASKAYSSGNTIYF. The CDR3 nucleotides read TGTGCCAGCAAAGCTTACAGCTCTGGAAACACCATATATTTT.

The genes are TRBV6-4 and TRBJ2-3; D is possibly TRBD1 (6 bases). The CDR3 is made up of 16 amino acids. Trimming took 3 bases from V and 0 from J, leaving 13 bases between them. From germline, CDR1 is MRHNA and CDR2 SNTAGT. The CDR3, as DNA: TGTGCCAGCAGTGATCAGGGGCCGCCTAGCACAGATACGCAGTATTTT. This codes for CASSDQGPPSTDTQYF.

This chain joins TRBV7-8 and TRBJ2-3; D is undetermined. Looked up from germline, CDR1 is SGHVS and CDR2 is FQNEAQ. The CDR3 spans 15 residues. The V end lost 3 bases, the J end lost 4 bases, and 14 bases lay between the germline ends. CDR3 nucleotides: TGTGCCAGCAGCTTGACATCCAACAGAGCAGATACGCAGTATTTT. Its protein is CASSLTSNRADTQYF.

About this clone itself: The CDR3 does not end in the conserved phenylalanine or tryptophan, so this is likely a read error. The J gene is TRBJ1-6, the V gene TRBV2; no definite D call. The CDR3 has 15 amino acids. CDR1 and CDR2 from the germline V gene are SNHLY and FYNNEI. The ends were cut back, 2 bases at V and 5 bases at J, with 10 bases in the middle. CDR3 in amino acids: CASSERAANNSPLHL. The CDR3 DNA reads TGTGCCAGCAGTGAAAGGGCAGCGAATAATTCACCCCTCCACCTT.

The gene calls are TRBV18 and TRBJ2-5; D not certain. Germline-derived CDR1 and CDR2 are KGHSH and LQKENI. The CDR3 length is 14 residues. Deletions cut 3 bases from V and 4 bases from J, with 12 bases between. The CDR3 DNA is TGTGCCAGCTCACCGGGCGGAAAACGAGAGACCCAGTACTTC. It codes for CASSPGGKRETQYF.

Only one count was recorded for this clone. The rearrangement links TRBV6-1 to TRBJ2-7, with D tentatively TRBD1 (6 bases). Per the germline V gene, CDR1 is MNHNS and CDR2 is SASEGT. This CDR3 has 14 residues. V dropped 3 bases and J dropped 2 bases, with 11 bases sitting between them. The CDR3, as DNA: TGTGCCAGCAGTGATAGGAAGGGGGCCTACGAGCAGTACTTC. It translates to CASSDRKGAYEQYF.

The chain recombines TRBV2 with TRBJ2-6; D is perhaps TRBD2 (5 bases). Trimming left V 3 bases short and J 4 bases short, with 16 bases between. CDR3 length equals 17 residues. Per germline, CDR1 SNHLY and CDR2 FYNNEI. The CDR3 DNA reads TGTGCCAGCAGTGATTTTTACGCGGGCCCAGGGGCCAACGTCCTGACTTTC. It specifies CASSDFYAGPGANVLTF.

This clone was counted only a few times. This chain uses TRBV7-7 with TRBJ1-1; D is ambiguous. CDR1 and CDR2 from the germline V gene are SSHAT and FNYEAQ (reference sequence). There are 13 residues in the CDR3. Trimming took off 1 base at V and 2 bases at J, with 5 bases between the two ends. CDR3 region: CASSLGSNTEAFF. CDR3 coding DNA: TGTGCCAGCAGCTTAGGGAGTAACACTGAAGCTTTCTTT.

This chain uses TRBV6-6 with TRBJ2-1, with TRBD1 matching 12 bases. The germline CDR1 and CDR2 sequences are MNHNY and SVGAGI (reference sequence). The CDR3 sequence is 15 residues long. The V segment lost 6 bases and the J segment 5 bases; nucleotides outside the gene matches: 5. The CDR3 loop is CASSPRDRGHNEQFF. For the CDR3, the DNA is TGTGCCAGCAGCCCCCGGGACAGGGGGCACAATGAGCAGTTCTTC.

This chain uses TRBV7-2 with TRBJ1-1; D not resolved. Germline loops: CDR1 SGHTA, CDR2 FQGNSA. The CDR3 has 15 residues. Trimming cost V 1 base and J 1 base, with 10 bases left between them. The CDR3: CASSLGPPGNTEAFF. For the CDR3, the DNA is TGTGCCAGCAGCTTAGGACCTCCAGGGAACACTGAAGCTTTCTTT.

This chain links TRBV2 with TRBJ2-2; possibly TRBD1 or TRBD2 for D (5 bases each). Trimming took off 6 bases at V and 7 bases at J, with 12 bases between the two ends. This CDR3 has 13 residues. Germline-derived CDR1 and CDR2 are SNHLY and FYNNEI. The chain's CDR3 is CASSRETDGELFF. As DNA, the CDR3 is TGTGCCAGCAGCAGGGAGACGGACGGGGAGCTGTTTTTT. The full variable domain, rest sourced from reference TRBV2 and TRBJ2-2, is EPEVTQTPSHQVTQMGQEVILRCVPISNHLYFYWYRQILGQKVEFLVSFYNNEISEKSEIFDDQFSVERPDGSNFTLKIRSTKLEDSAMYFCASSRETDGELFFGEGSRLTVL.

The chain recombines TRBV2 with TRBJ2-7, with a tentative D call TRBD2 (5 bases). Germline V gene lookup returns CDR1 SNHLY and CDR2 FYNNEI. This CDR3 is built from 15 residues. Between the trimmed V and J ends, which lost 5 bases and 7 bases, there was a span of 21 bases. The CDR3 here is CASSLTVSSSGEQYF. In DNA, the CDR3 is TGTGCCAGCAGTCTTACGGTCTCCTCATCGGGGGAGCAGTACTTC.

The chain has TRBV28 and TRBJ1-6, with D unresolved. Germline CDR1 and CDR2: MDHEN and SYDVKM. This CDR3 has 12 amino acids. V lost 5 bases to trimming and J lost 4 bases, with 3 bases between them. DNA of the CDR3: TGTGCCAGCAGTATATATAATTCACCCCTCCACTTT. Encoded protein: CASSIYNSPLHF.

The V call is TRBV6-1, the J call TRBJ1-2, with D possibly being TRBD1 (6 bases). Deletions cut 6 bases from V and 8 bases from J, with 13 bases between. The CDR3 loop spans 12 amino acids. The germline CDR1 and CDR2 sequences are MNHNS and SASEGT. The CDR3 protein is CASSRHRDGYTF. The CDR3 nucleotides read TGTGCCAGCAGCCGCCACAGGGACGGCTACACCTTC.

The CDR3 DNA reads as TGTGCCAGCAGTCTCCTAGGATCCGAGACCCAGTACTTC. Protein sequence: CASSLLGSETQYF. V and J are TRBV27 and TRBJ2-5, with unresolved D. The CDR3 extends over 13 amino acids. The germline CDR1 and CDR2 sequences are MNHEY and SMNVEV (reference sequence). V was trimmed by 5 bases and J by 5 bases, leaving 12 bases between them.